This T cell receptor beta chain was identified in a study of T-cell memory formation after mild COVID-19. Whole-study findings and limits: Clones that contracted from day 15 to 85 were balanced CD4/CD8, while later expanders leaned CD4+. CD4+ contracting clones were found mainly in CM and EM, and CD8+ ones in EMRA.

TCR alpha and TCR beta cDNA libraries with sample barcodes and UMIs came from 5'RACE using constant-segment primers. TCRdb reprocessed the 5' RACE reads via MiXCR and lists one record per CDR3 protein. The data contain 250,000 to 350,000 distinct CDR3 sequences, approximately 16% of them singletons. As to this clonotype: Its matching antigen is unknown.

The sequencing sample was made of PBMCs or a T cell subset sorted from them (not recorded which). This clonotype originated in a man aged 18 to 29 who had mild COVID-19 (a few samples of this study predate the infection). Cell type and time point are not known.

DNA for the CDR3: TGTGCCAGCAGTTTTCAGCGGGGAACAGCGGCCCAGTACTTC. Protein: CASSFQRGTAAQYF. V and J are TRBV12-3 or TRBV12-4 and TRBJ2-5; 7 positions agree with TRBD2. The CDR3 is made up of 14 amino acids. The V and J ends lost 3 bases and 9 bases, in that order; junction bases with no gene match: 10.